Following are 8 T cell receptor beta chains from one sample sequenced in a study of blood T cell repertoires in COVID-19. Libraries were prepared by immunoSEQ multiplex PCR; TCRdb keeps only in-frame clonotypes and omits some of them. The sample includes roughly 250,000 clones, approximately 84% of them seen just once. Sequencing was performed on PBMCs or T cells enriched from blood (not recorded which). Receptors were obtained from a middle-aged woman with acute COVID-19.

The gene calls are TRBV30 and TRBJ1-2, with D possibly TRBD1 on 5 matching bases. The CDR3 runs to 15 residues. The germline gives CDR1 GTSNPN, CDR2 SVGIG (reference sequence). The V and J ends lost 0 bases and 4 bases respectively, with 15 bases between them. CDR3 loop: CAWSVPGADGYGYTF. The CDR3 nucleotides are TGTGCCTGGAGTGTTCCTGGGGCTGACGGCTATGGCTACACCTTC.

The chain combines TRBV5-8 with TRBJ2-7, with 7 bases lining up with TRBD2. V gave up 3 bases and J gave up 2 bases; unmatched junction bases: 8. The CDR3 extends over 15 amino acids. In germline, CDR1 is SGHTS, CDR2 YDEGEE. The CDR3: CASSWEGSSAYEQYF. Written as DNA, the CDR3 is TGTGCCAGCAGCTGGGAGGGGAGTTCTGCCTACGAGCAGTACTTC.

The J gene is TRBJ2-1, the V gene TRBV6-2 or TRBV6-3; D perhaps matches TRBD2 (5 bases). Germline V gives CDR1 MNHEY, CDR2 SVGEGT. Trimming took off 4 bases at V and 7 bases at J, with 14 bases between the two ends. CDR3 size: 14 residues. CDR3 region: CASSSLQRNNEQFF. DNA for the CDR3: TGTGCCAGCAGTTCCCTACAGCGGAATAATGAGCAGTTCTTC.

The chain links TRBV7-2 to TRBJ1-2, with D possibly being TRBD1 (5 bases). The germline V and J ends were trimmed by 5 bases and 8 bases, with 18 bases remaining between them. Germline loops: CDR1 SGHTA, CDR2 FQGNSA. CDR3 length equals 14 residues. The DNA for the CDR3 is TGTGCCAGCAGCCCGGCCCCAGGGCTGTTCGGCTACACCTTC. This sequence encodes CASSPAPGLFGYTF. The full variable domain, rest sourced from reference TRBV7-2 and TRBJ1-2, is GAGVSQSPSNKVTEKGKDVELRCDPISGHTALYWYRQSLGQGLEFLIYFQGNSAPDKSGLPSDRFSAERTGGSVSTLTIQRTQQEDSAVYLCASSPAPGLFGYTFGSGTRLTVV.

The genes are TRBV2 and TRBJ2-3; D uncertain. There are 10 residues in the CDR3. V lost 8 bases and J lost 10, with 10 bases in between. Germline loops: CDR1 SNHLY, CDR2 FYNNEI. The CDR3 bases are TGTGCCAGCTTAGCTTATGCGCAGTATTTT. Its protein product is CASLAYAQYF.

CDR3 amino acids: CASSPGGANVLTF. The CDR3 DNA reads as TGTGCCAGCAGCCCGGGGGGGGCCAACGTCCTGACTTTC. The chain recombines TRBV11-1 with TRBJ2-6; tentative D call: TRBD2 (5 bases). This CDR3 has 13 amino acids. V gave up 5 bases and J gave up 4 bases, with 6 bases separating them. CDR1 SGHAT and CDR2 FQDESV come from the germline V gene (reference sequence). The full variable domain, with the rest looked up from reference TRBV11-1 and TRBJ2-6, is EAEVAQSPRYKITEKSQAVAFWCDPISGHATLYWYRQILGQGPELLVQFQDESVVDDSQLPKDRFSAERLKGVDSTLKIQPAELGDSAMYLCASSPGGANVLTFGAGSRLTVL.

V gene TRBV6-5 combines with J gene TRBJ1-1; D perhaps matches TRBD1 (6 bases). V lost 6 bases and J 5 bases, leaving 13 bases between the germline ends. There are 13 residues in the CDR3. Germline lookup yields CDR1 MNHEY and CDR2 SVGAGI. The CDR3 here is CASSSGAGTEAFF. The CDR3 DNA sequence: TGTGCCAGCAGCTCAGGGGCTGGGACTGAAGCTTTCTTT.

This rearrangement joins TRBV19 to TRBJ1-6; D may be TRBD1 (6 bases). Germline V gives CDR1 LNHDA, CDR2 SQIVND (reference sequence). V lost 6 bases and J 7 bases, leaving 16 bases between the germline ends. CDR3 size: 15 residues. The CDR3 spells CASRVYQGKNSPLHF. The CDR3 nucleotides read TGTGCCAGTAGGGTTTATCAGGGGAAAAATTCACCCCTCCACTTT. Together with reference TRBV19 and TRBJ1-6, the CDR3 gives the full variable domain: DGGITQSPKYLFRKEGQNVTLSCEQNLNHDAMYWYRQDPGQGLRLIYYSQIVNDFQKGDIAEGYSVSREKKESFPLTVTSAQKNPTAFYLCASRVYQGKNSPLHFGNGTRLTVT.